These T cell receptor beta chains were read from a single sample in a study of blood T cell repertoires in COVID-19. Generated by immunoSEQ multiplex PCR, the TCRdb table keeps only in-frame clones and is missing some. This table holds roughly 170,000 clones, 70% to 90% found once. The sample was peripheral blood. The receptors come from a man in his forties with active or convalescent COVID-19. CDR3s include the opening cysteine and the closing phenylalanine or tryptophan. The order of the fields is D gene, clone size, V gene, J gene, CDR3 protein, CDR3 DNA. The D gene is left open where the match is weak. A clone size is listed for some rows: how often the clone was seen (once, few, many), or a class if it is expanded.

D: -
size: many
V: TRBV5-1
J: TRBJ1-1
CDR3: CASQNNPGFWNSGLNTEAFF
DNA: TGCGCCAGCCAAAACAACCCAGGGTTTTGGAATTCGGGTCTGAACACTGAAGCTTTCTTT

D: -
size: -
V: TRBV6-1
J: TRBJ2-3
CDR3: CASSAHFTSSTDTQYF
DNA: TGTGCCAGCAGTGCTCACTTCACCTCTAGCACAGATACGCAGTATTTT

D: TRBD2
size: -
V: TRBV10-1
J: TRBJ2-1
CDR3: CASSRTSGGLLGNEQFF
DNA: TGCGCCAGCAGTCGGACTAGCGGGGGTCTCTTGGGGAATGAGCAGTTCTTC

D: TRBD1
size: -
V: TRBV28
J: TRBJ2-1
CDR3: CASSRQGGYNEQFF
DNA: TGTGCCAGCAGCCGACAGGGGGGATACAATGAGCAGTTCTTC

D: -
size: once
V: TRBV4-2
J: TRBJ1-6
CDR3: CASSQDGAGHNSPLHF
DNA: TGTGCCAGCAGCCAAGATGGGGCAGGCCATAATTCACCCCTCCACTTT

D: -
size: -
V: TRBV7-3
J: TRBJ2-5
CDR3: CASSLKAGPRETQYF
DNA: TGTGCCAGCAGCTTAAAGGCAGGGCCCAGGGAGACCCAGTACTTC

D: TRBD2
size: -
V: TRBV6-1
J: TRBJ2-7
CDR3: CASSESGASGLRQYF
DNA: TGTGCCAGCAGTGAGTCCGGGGCTAGCGGGCTAAGGCAGTACTTC

D: TRBD1
size: -
V: TRBV30
J: TRBJ2-1
CDR3: CAWSMDRAYNEQFF
DNA: TGTGCCTGGAGTATGGACAGGGCCTACAATGAGCAGTTCTTC

D: TRBD1
size: -
V: TRBV9
J: TRBJ2-2
CDR3: CASSATGAGELFF
DNA: TGTGCCAGCAGCGCGACAGGGGCCGGGGAGCTGTTTTTT

D: TRBD2
size: -
V: TRBV7-9
J: TRBJ2-1
CDR3: CASSLLAGGDNEQFF
DNA: TGTGCCAGCAGCTTACTAGCGGGGGGGGACAATGAGCAGTTCTTC

D: -
size: -
V: TRBV15
J: TRBJ1-6
CDR3: CATSRDFGALHF
DNA: TGTGCCACCAGCAGAGATTTCGGGGCCCTCCACTTT

D: -
size: -
V: TRBV4-1
J: TRBJ2-7
CDR3: CASSQVGTKNYEQYF
DNA: TGCGCCAGCAGCCAAGTGGGGACAAAGAACTACGAGCAGTACTTC

D: -
size: -
V: TRBV7-8
J: TRBJ1-1
CDR3: CASSPRTLMNTEAFF
DNA: TGTGCCAGCAGCCCACGGACATTAATGAACACTGAAGCTTTCTTT

D: -
size: once
V: TRBV10-3
J: TRBJ1-2
CDR3: CAISESLSRDGYTF
DNA: TGTGCCATCAGTGAATCCCTGAGCAGGGATGGCTACACCTTC

D: TRBD2
size: -
V: TRBV5-1
J: TRBJ2-1
CDR3: CASSLGSGGFYNEQFF
DNA: TGCGCCAGCAGCTTGGGGAGCGGGGGCTTCTACAATGAGCAGTTCTTC

D: TRBD2
size: -
V: TRBV2
J: TRBJ2-2
CDR3: CASSEGLAGATSYTGELFF
DNA: TGTGCCAGCAGTGAAGGACTAGCGGGGGCCACGTCGTACACCGGGGAGCTGTTTTTT

D: -
size: -
V: TRBV7-9
J: TRBJ2-1
CDR3: CASSHRVADLLYNEQFF
DNA: TGTGCCAGCAGCCATAGGGTAGCGGACCTCCTATACAATGAGCAGTTCTTC

D: TRBD2
size: -
V: TRBV27
J: TRBJ2-1
CDR3: CASSLGAGGNNEQFF
DNA: TGTGCCAGCAGTTTAGGAGCGGGGGGGAACAATGAGCAGTTCTTC

D: -
size: -
V: TRBV7-9
J: TRBJ2-2
CDR3: CASSLAETIQVIGELFF
DNA: TGTGCCAGCAGCTTAGCCGAGACGATACAGGTGATCGGGGAGCTGTTTTTT

D: TRBD1
size: once
V: TRBV7-9
J: TRBJ2-7
CDR3: CASSLGTGYTYEQYF
DNA: TGTGCCAGCAGCTTAGGGACAGGTTACACCTACGAGCAGTACTTC

D: TRBD1
size: -
V: TRBV2
J: TRBJ2-7
CDR3: CASSRGTGGTYEQYF
DNA: TGTGCCAGCAGTCGCGGGACAGGGGGCACCTACGAGCAGTACTTC

D: -
size: -
V: TRBV2
J: TRBJ1-5
CDR3: CASSYYSNQPQHF
DNA: TGTGCCAGCAGCTACTATAGCAATCAGCCCCAGCATTTT

D: -
size: -
V: TRBV27
J: TRBJ2-1
CDR3: CASSRTAYNEQFF
DNA: TGTGCCAGCAGCCGGACAGCCTACAATGAGCAGTTCTTC

D: -
size: -
V: TRBV9
J: TRBJ2-6
CDR3: CASSASGGANVLTF
DNA: TGTGCCAGCAGCGCCTCAGGGGGGGCCAACGTCCTGACTTTC

D: -
size: -
V: TRBV28
J: TRBJ1-5
CDR3: CASLDSLIGPQHF
DNA: TGTGCCAGTCTTGACAGTCTAATCGGGCCCCAGCATTTT

D: -
size: -
V: TRBV19
J: TRBJ1-1
CDR3: CASSIWWGRSNTEAFF
DNA: TGTGCCAGTAGTATTTGGTGGGGGAGGAGCAACACTGAAGCTTTCTTT

D: -
size: -
V: TRBV19
J: TRBJ1-1
CDR3: CASTNRGGSTEAFF
DNA: TGTGCCAGTACTAATCGGGGAGGAAGCACTGAAGCTTTCTTT

D: -
size: -
V: TRBV5-1
J: TRBJ1-2
CDR3: CASSLAGGTGFGHTF
DNA: TGCGCCAGCAGCTTGGCCGGCGGGACGGGCTTTGGCCACACCTTC

D: TRBD1
size: -
V: TRBV18
J: TRBJ1-2
CDR3: CASSPIQGQTQNYGYTF
DNA: TGTGCCAGCTCACCGATCCAGGGACAGACACAAAACTATGGCTACACCTTC

D: -
size: few
V: TRBV5-8
J: TRBJ2-7
CDR3: CASSLLAGDPYEQYF
DNA: TGTGCCAGCAGCTTGCTTGCAGGGGACCCCTACGAGCAGTACTTC

D: -
size: -
V: TRBV3-1/TRBV3-2
J: TRBJ1-2
CDR3: CASSPEGPNYGYTF
DNA: TGTGCCAGCAGCCCCGAGGGCCCTAACTATGGCTACACCTTC

D: -
size: -
V: TRBV4-3
J: TRBJ1-3
CDR3: CASRGQGENTIYF
DNA: TGCGCCAGCAGAGGACAAGGGGAAAACACCATATATTTT

D: -
size: -
V: TRBV30
J: TRBJ1-5
CDR3: CAWRGRYSNQPQHF
DNA: TGTGCCTGGAGGGGCCGATATAGCAATCAGCCCCAGCATTTT

D: -
size: -
V: TRBV7-2
J: TRBJ1-6
CDR3: CASSLVGFSYNSPLHF
DNA: TGTGCCAGCAGCTTAGTCGGTTTCTCCTATAATTCACCCCTCCACTTT

D: -
size: -
V: TRBV19
J: TRBJ1-5
CDR3: CASSISRQGHQPQHF
DNA: TGTGCCAGTAGTATATCCAGGCAGGGCCATCAGCCCCAGCATTTT

D: -
size: few
V: TRBV9
J: TRBJ2-2
CDR3: CASSVGDFGNTGELFF
DNA: TGTGCCAGCAGCGTAGGAGATTTTGGTAACACCGGGGAGCTGTTTTTT

D: TRBD2
size: -
V: TRBV5-6
J: TRBJ2-5
CDR3: CASSLGLAETQYF
DNA: TGTGCCAGCAGCCTGGGACTAGCCGAGACCCAGTACTTC

D: TRBD1
size: -
V: TRBV29-1
J: TRBJ1-1
CDR3: CSEQGAATEAFF
DNA: TGCAGCGAACAGGGGGCCGCCACTGAAGCTTTCTTT

D: -
size: -
V: TRBV20-1
J: TRBJ2-7
CDR3: CSARESYEQYF
DNA: TGCAGTGCCAGGGAATCCTACGAGCAGTACTTC

D: -
size: -
V: TRBV6-2/TRBV6-3
J: TRBJ1-5
CDR3: CASSYGRLNQPQHF
DNA: TGTGCCAGCAGTTACGGCAGACTCAATCAGCCCCAGCATTTT

D: TRBD1
size: once
V: TRBV3-1/TRBV3-2
J: TRBJ2-1
CDR3: CASSPSPGGNEQFF
DNA: TGTGCCAGCAGCCCATCCCCAGGGGGCAATGAGCAGTTCTTC

D: -
size: -
V: TRBV11-3
J: TRBJ1-1
CDR3: CASNTGPMNTEAFF
DNA: TGTGCCAGCAACACAGGGCCTATGAACACTGAAGCTTTCTTT

D: TRBD2
size: -
V: TRBV12-3/TRBV12-4
J: TRBJ2-7
CDR3: CASSLGGGSEQYF
DNA: TGTGCCAGCAGTTTAGGGGGAGGGAGCGAGCAGTACTTC

D: -
size: -
V: TRBV7-8
J: TRBJ1-3
CDR3: CASSLAGLGNTIYF
DNA: TGTGCCAGCAGCTTAGCTGGGCTCGGAAACACCATATATTTT

D: -
size: -
V: TRBV5-5
J: TRBJ2-6
CDR3: CASSVDRDSGANVLTF
DNA: TGTGCCAGCAGCGTCGACAGAGACTCTGGGGCCAACGTCCTGACTTTC

D: TRBD1
size: -
V: TRBV3-1/TRBV3-2
J: TRBJ1-1
CDR3: CASSQVRQGSEAFF
DNA: TGTGCCAGCAGCCAAGTTAGACAGGGGTCTGAAGCTTTCTTT

D: -
size: once
V: TRBV30
J: TRBJ1-5
CDR3: CAWSVGDKGRLAQHF
DNA: TGTGCCTGGAGTGTCGGGGACAAGGGTAGGTTGGCCCAGCATTTT

D: -
size: -
V: TRBV7-9
J: TRBJ1-3
CDR3: CASSLIVSGNTIYF
DNA: TGTGCCAGCAGCTTAATAGTCTCTGGAAACACCATATATTTT

D: TRBD2
size: -
V: TRBV9
J: TRBJ2-5
CDR3: CASSVDSGGQETQYF
DNA: TGTGCCAGCAGCGTAGATAGCGGGGGGCAAGAGACCCAGTACTTC

D: TRBD1
size: -
V: TRBV11-3
J: TRBJ2-7
CDR3: CASSISGTGNEQYF
DNA: TGTGCCAGCAGCATCTCCGGGACAGGGAACGAGCAGTACTTC

D: -
size: -
V: TRBV5-4
J: TRBJ1-1
CDR3: CASSFPGDRAFF
DNA: TGTGCCAGCAGCTTTCCAGGGGATCGAGCTTTCTTT